A selection of T cell receptor beta chains follows, all from one sample in a study of blood T cell repertoires in COVID-19. Repertoires were generated with immunoSEQ multiplex PCR, while TCRdb's copy carries only in-frame clones and drops some. The data show 300,000 to 350,000 clones, 85% to 90% seen once. Material: PBMCs or T cells enriched from blood (not recorded which). The receptors originated from a woman aged 18-29 years with acute COVID-19. The CDR3 runs from the conserved cysteine through the conserved F or W. The D gene is left open where the match is weak. The size field is filled for only some rows; it gives once, few, many or a size class.

v_call,clone_size,d_call,j_call,cdr3_aa,cdr3_nt
TRBV6-5,-,-,TRBJ1-1,CASTADWGGNTEAFF,TGTGCCAGCACCGCTGACTGGGGGGGCAACACTGAAGCTTTCTTT
TRBV28,-,-,TRBJ2-5,CASSPPSGRETQYF,TGTGCCAGCAGTCCCCCCAGCGGAAGGGAGACCCAGTACTTC
TRBV28,once,-,TRBJ2-7,CASSLTRGRTSYEQYF,TGTGCCAGCAGTTTGACTAGGGGACGTACCTCCTACGAGCAGTACTTC
TRBV6-5,few,-,TRBJ2-7,CASRETPAIYEQYF,TGTGCCAGCAGGGAGACTCCGGCCATCTACGAGCAGTACTTC
TRBV28,-,-,TRBJ1-5,CASRGGQGPQHF,TGTGCCAGCAGAGGGGGTCAAGGGCCCCAGCATTTT
TRBV29-1,-,-,TRBJ2-7,CSVRRSGEQYF,TGCAGCGTTAGGCGATCGGGTGAGCAGTACTTC
TRBV28,-,-,TRBJ2-7,CASRISGGTYEQYF,TGTGCCAGCAGAATAAGCGGCGGGACCTACGAGCAGTACTTC
TRBV5-1,-,-,TRBJ1-5,CASSSGSQKEPQHF,TGCGCCAGCAGCTCCGGGAGCCAGAAGGAGCCCCAGCATTTT
TRBV9,-,TRBD1,TRBJ1-3,CASSVATGGRFSGNTIYF,TGTGCCAGCAGCGTAGCAACAGGGGGTCGGTTCTCTGGAAACACCATATATTTT
TRBV11-2,-,-,TRBJ2-7,CASSFLQGYEQYF,TGTGCCAGCAGCTTTTTACAGGGCTACGAGCAGTACTTC
TRBV2,-,TRBD1,TRBJ1-2,CASGGGGWMRGYTF,TGTGCCAGCGGAGGGGGCGGGTGGATGAGAGGCTACACCTTC
TRBV6-5,-,-,TRBJ1-2,CASSYGGYTSGGYTF,TGTGCCAGCAGTTACGGGGGCTACACGTCGGGTGGCTACACCTTC
TRBV11-1,-,-,TRBJ2-3,CASSLPRLGADTQYF,TGTGCCAGCAGCTTACCTCGACTAGGGGCGGATACGCAGTATTTT
TRBV24-1,-,-,TRBJ1-2,CATSETGSNYGYTF,TGTGCCACCAGTGAAACAGGGAGTAACTATGGCTACACCTTC
TRBV3-1/TRBV3-2,-,TRBD1,TRBJ1-2,CASSQGDREYGYTF,TGTGCCAGCAGCCAAGGGGACAGGGAGTATGGCTACACCTTC
TRBV5-1,-,TRBD2,TRBJ2-7,CASSSGLAMITYEQYF,TGCGCCAGCAGCAGTGGACTAGCGATGATTACCTACGAGCAGTACTTC
TRBV28,-,-,TRBJ2-7,CASSSEGTWYFYEQYF,TGTGCCAGCAGTTCCGAGGGTACGTGGTATTTCTACGAGCAGTACTTC
TRBV23-1,once,-,TRBJ1-2,CASRRDSTTDGYTF,TGCGCCAGCAGGCGAGATTCAACGACAGATGGCTACACCTTC
TRBV11-3,-,-,TRBJ2-3,CASSFGRGTDTQYF,TGTGCCAGCAGCTTTGGCAGGGGCACAGATACGCAGTATTTT
TRBV9,-,-,TRBJ2-7,CASSVGVSFYEQYF,TGTGCCAGCAGCGTAGGTGTCTCCTTCTACGAGCAGTACTTC
TRBV9,-,TRBD1,TRBJ1-1,CASRGQGQRNTEAFF,TGTGCCAGCAGGGGCCAGGGACAGAGAAACACTGAAGCTTTCTTT
TRBV11-2,-,TRBD1,TRBJ2-1,CASSSGTGYTHEQFF,TGTGCCAGCAGCTCCGGGACAGGCTATACCCATGAGCAGTTCTTC
TRBV7-2,-,-,TRBJ2-2,CASSSGLHTGELFF,TGTGCCAGCAGCTCCGGACTTCACACCGGGGAGCTGTTTTTT
TRBV2,-,TRBD1,TRBJ1-4,CASSGKRGRDEKLFF,TGTGCCAGCAGTGGAAAAAGGGGGCGGGATGAAAAACTGTTTTTT
TRBV15,-,TRBD1,TRBJ1-4,CATSRDRGREKLFF,TGTGCCACCAGCAGGGACAGGGGCCGCGAAAAACTGTTTTTT
TRBV21-1,-,-,TRBJ2-2,CASSKGRQGHAGELFF,TGTGCCAGCAGCAAAGGGCGGCAGGGGCATGCCGGGGAGCTGTTTTTT
TRBV7-9,once,TRBD1,TRBJ2-7,CASSSSSGTGYYEQYF,TGTGCCAGCAGCTCGTCCTCCGGGACAGGGTATTACGAGCAGTACTTC
TRBV27,-,TRBD1,TRBJ1-6,CASRGDRVMDSPLHF,TGTGCCAGCAGGGGGGACAGGGTAATGGATTCACCCCTCCACTTT
TRBV28,once,-,TRBJ1-2,CASSLARARGYTF,TGTGCCAGCAGTTTAGCCAGGGCAAGGGGCTACACCTTC
TRBV28,once,-,TRBJ1-1,CASSFSEGRSSEAFF,TGTGCCAGCAGTTTCTCTGAGGGCCGCAGCTCTGAAGCTTTCTTT
TRBV30,-,-,TRBJ2-7,CAWSVWGGSYEQYF,TGTGCCTGGAGTGTATGGGGCGGCTCCTACGAGCAGTACTTC
TRBV7-2,once,TRBD2,TRBJ2-7,CASSPRAGDEQYF,TGTGCCAGCAGCCCCCGGGCGGGAGACGAGCAGTACTTC
TRBV28,-,TRBD1,TRBJ1-2,CASSLSGTGSGGYTF,TGTGCCAGCAGTTTATCCGGGACAGGGTCGGGGGGCTACACCTTC
TRBV6-5,-,-,TRBJ1-3,CASSYQGQGNTIYF,TGTGCCAGCAGTTACCAGGGGCAAGGAAACACCATATATTTT
TRBV12-3/TRBV12-4,-,-,TRBJ2-7,CASSSTDFYEQYF,TGTGCCAGCAGCTCCACGGACTTCTACGAGCAGTACTTC
TRBV28,-,-,TRBJ2-6,CASIAGQQFSGANVLTF,TGTGCCAGCATTGCGGGACAGCAATTCTCTGGGGCCAACGTCCTGACTTTC
TRBV7-9,-,-,TRBJ1-3,CASSQTGAGNTIYF,TGTGCCAGCAGCCAAACGGGGGCTGGAAACACCATATATTTT
TRBV2,once,-,TRBJ1-1,CASSDTPGAFF,TGTGCCAGCAGTGACACCCCAGGGGCTTTCTTT
TRBV19,-,-,TRBJ1-5,CASMGRRQPQHF,TGTGCCAGTATGGGCCGAAGGCAGCCCCAGCATTTT
TRBV9,once,TRBD2,TRBJ2-1,CASSVAGTSGAYNEQFF,TGTGCCAGCAGCGTAGCGGGGACTAGCGGGGCCTACAATGAGCAGTTCTTC
TRBV5-1,-,TRBD1,TRBJ1-5,CASSFRQGEGPQHF,TGCGCCAGCAGCTTTAGACAGGGTGAAGGGCCCCAGCATTTT
TRBV24-1,-,TRBD1,TRBJ1-1,CATRKDRANTEAFF,TGTGCCACCAGAAAAGACAGGGCAAACACTGAAGCTTTCTTT
TRBV13,-,-,TRBJ1-6,CASSFGQGLYNSPLHF,TGTGCCAGCAGCTTTGGGCAGGGGCTCTATAATTCACCCCTCCACTTT
TRBV5-6,-,TRBD1,TRBJ1-2,CASSLQGNNYGYTF,TGTGCCAGCAGCCTACAGGGGAACAACTATGGCTACACCTTC
TRBV6-5,-,TRBD1,TRBJ1-1,CASSYSLQFRDRKAFF,TGTGCCAGCAGTTATTCACTTCAGTTCCGGGACAGAAAAGCTTTCTTT
TRBV2,few,-,TRBJ1-1,CASKRDTEAFF,TGTGCCAGCAAGAGGGACACTGAAGCTTTCTTT
TRBV5-8,-,TRBD1,TRBJ1-2,CASTKSSDRSRYGYTF,TGTGCCAGCACCAAATCATCGGACAGGTCCCGCTATGGCTACACCTTC
TRBV28,-,TRBD1,TRBJ1-6,CASSLTGTGGYSPLHF,TGTGCCAGCAGCTTGACCGGGACAGGGGGCTATTCACCCCTCCACTTT
TRBV28,-,-,TRBJ1-1,CASSASGGPDRF,TGTGCCAGCAGTGCGTCCGGGGGGCCGGACCGCTTT
TRBV18,-,TRBD1,TRBJ1-4,CASSQTGWANEKLFF,TGTGCCAGCTCACAGACAGGGTGGGCTAATGAAAAACTGTTTTTT
TRBV5-1,few,-,TRBJ2-7,CASSSRVLGGNEQYF,TGCGCCAGCAGCTCGAGAGTCCTTGGGGGGAACGAGCAGTACTTC
TRBV24-1,-,TRBD2,TRBJ2-7,CATNSGSSGEQYF,TGTGCCACCAATAGCGGGAGCTCGGGGGAGCAGTACTTC
TRBV30,-,TRBD2,TRBJ2-7,CAWSSQREEQYF,TGTGCCTGGAGTTCTCAGCGGGAGGAGCAGTACTTC
TRBV19,-,-,TRBJ1-2,CASSIILAVRDFYGYTF,TGTGCCAGTAGTATCATTTTGGCGGTCAGGGACTTCTATGGCTACACCTTC
TRBV28,-,-,TRBJ1-4,CASSSGRQGEKLFF,TGTGCCAGCAGTTCCGGGAGGCAGGGTGAAAAACTGTTTTTT
TRBV5-8,-,-,TRBJ2-3,CASSSRVTDTQYF,TGTGCCAGCAGCTCCAGGGTAACAGATACGCAGTATTTT
TRBV4-1,-,-,TRBJ2-3,CASSQDAGTDTQYF,TGCGCCAGCAGCCAAGATGCGGGAACAGATACGCAGTATTTT
TRBV21-1,-,-,TRBJ1-5,CASTPREAGGIAINQPQHF,TGTGCCAGCACCCCAAGGGAAGCGGGTGGGATAGCCATCAATCAGCCCCAGCATTTT
TRBV5-5,-,-,TRBJ2-4,CASSLATLAKNIQYF,TGTGCCAGCAGCTTGGCGACATTAGCCAAAAACATTCAGTACTTC